The 19 T cell receptor beta chains given below trace back to one sample, sequenced in a study of T cell changes during pregnancy in multiple sclerosis. Data came from immunoSEQ multiplex PCR; TCRdb stores just in-frame clones and leaves some out. This sample yields about 36,000 clones, of which 90% to 95% are seen a single time; about 0.46% belongs to the top ten. The sample here was CD4+ T cells from peripheral blood mononuclear cells, taken after pregnancy. The receptors were sampled from a female donor with multiple sclerosis, enrolled in a pregnancy study.

The chain has TRBV5-1 and TRBJ1-3; no clear D. The CDR3 is made up of 16 amino acids. CDR1 and CDR2 from the germline V gene are SGHRS and YFSETQ. V was cut by 0 bases and J by 4 bases, with 14 bases left in between. CDR3 protein: CASSLEGLVGGNTIYF. CDR3 DNA: TGCGCCAGCAGCTTGGAAGGACTGGTTGGGGGAAACACCATATATTTT.

The V gene is TRBV7-9, the J gene TRBJ2-3, with TRBD1 as a possible D gene (6 bases). This CDR3 has 15 amino acids. Germline assignment: CDR1 SEHNR and CDR2 FQNEAQ (reference sequence). V was cut by 5 bases and J by 6 bases, with 18 bases left in between. The CDR3 nucleotides are TGTGCCAGCAGCCTCCCCCCTGGGGGCGGGGATACGCAGTATTTT. Translating gives CASSLPPGGGDTQYF.

The rearrangement uses TRBV7-8 and TRBJ2-1; TRBD2 might be the D (6 bases). The CDR3 is 14 residues long. The V end lost 3 bases, the J end lost 10 bases, and 16 bases lay between the germline ends. The germline V gene encodes CDR1 SGHVS and CDR2 FQNEAQ. The DNA for the CDR3 is TGTGCCAGCAGCTTGGGACGGGGGAAAGGGGAGCAGTTCTTC. Translation: CASSLGRGKGEQFF.

This chain links TRBV19 with TRBJ1-4; tentatively, D is TRBD1 (6 bases). The V gene's germline CDR1 is LNHDA and CDR2 SQIVND (reference sequence). The CDR3 loop spans 15 amino acids. Trimming shortened V by 3 bases and J by 7 bases, and 15 bases separated the two germline ends. CDR3: CASSIGGGNGEKLFF. CDR3 in DNA: TGTGCCAGTAGTATCGGGGGGGGCAATGGTGAAAAACTGTTTTTT.

This sequence joins TRBV5-4 and TRBJ1-5; D unclear. V lost 4 bases and J 5 bases, leaving 16 bases between the germline ends. Per germline, CDR1 SGHNT and CDR2 YYREEE (reference sequence). The CDR3 has 15 residues. CDR3 region: CASSPGPGLDQPQHF. The DNA for the CDR3 is TGTGCCAGCAGCCCCGGACCGGGGTTGGATCAGCCCCAGCATTTT.

This rearrangement joins TRBV5-6 to TRBJ1-2; TRBD1 agrees at 9 bases. The J segment lost 8 bases and the V segment lost 4 bases, leaving 9 bases of the junction unmatched. The germline V gene has CDR1 SGHDT and CDR2 YYEEEE. The CDR3 sequence is 14 residues long. CDR3 coding DNA: TGTGCCAGCAGCCCCGGGACAGGGCCTACGGGCTACACCTTC. It encodes CASSPGTGPTGYTF.

The chain links TRBV25-1 to TRBJ2-1, with 13 bases lining up with TRBD2. Germline assignment: CDR1 MGHDK and CDR2 SYGVNS. V was clipped by 4 bases and J by 9 bases; unmatched bases: 3. This CDR3 has 14 residues. CDR3 loop: CASSGTSGSPEQFF. In DNA, the CDR3 is TGTGCCAGCAGTGGGACTAGCGGGAGCCCTGAGCAGTTCTTC.

The chain joins TRBV7-9 to TRBJ2-5; 7 bases are shared with TRBD1. Germline V lookup: CDR1 SEHNR, CDR2 FQNEAQ (reference sequence). Trimming cost V 1 base and J 4 bases; bases outside gene matches: 6. This CDR3 spans 15 amino acids. As DNA, the CDR3 is TGTGCCAGCAGCTTAGGGAGAACAGGGGCAGAGACCCAGTACTTC. It translates to CASSLGRTGAETQYF.

This clone was observed a single time. The CDR3 nucleotides are TGCGCCAGCAGCGAAGTTCCCGGGACAGGGAGTTACGAGCAGTACTTC. Translating gives CASSEVPGTGSYEQYF. The V gene is TRBV5-1, the J gene TRBJ2-7; TRBD1 agrees at 9 bases. The CDR3 loop spans 16 amino acids. V was clipped by 4 bases and J by 4 bases; unmatched bases: 12. Germline values: CDR1 SGHRS, CDR2 YFSETQ.

The chain has TRBV27 and TRBJ1-3; D is uncertain. This CDR3 contains 15 residues. V gave up 6 bases and J gave up 1 base, with 13 bases separating them. Looked up from germline, CDR1 is MNHEY and CDR2 is SMNVEV (reference sequence). In DNA form, the CDR3 reads TGTGCCAGCAGCCTAGGAGGAGGGTCTGGAAACACCATATATTTT. It encodes CASSLGGGSGNTIYF.

There are a few counts of this clone. V is TRBV2 and J is TRBJ1-2, with 7 bases that match TRBD1. There are 16 residues in the CDR3. J gave up 3 bases and V 7 bases, and 14 bases lay outside the gene matches. The germline V gene encodes CDR1 SNHLY and CDR2 FYNNEI. The CDR3 DNA sequence: TGTGCCAGCACACCTTTAGAGGCTCAGGGGGACTATGGCTACACCTTC. Translated: CASTPLEAQGDYGYTF.

The rearrangement uses TRBV21-1 and TRBJ1-2. TRBV21-1 is deemed a pseudogene. The CDR3 covers 15 residues. The CDR3 coding sequence is TGTGCCAGCAGCAAAGGCCGGGGGGCAAGGAATGGCTACACCTTC. This translates into CASSKGRGARNGYTF.

The chain joins TRBV7-3 to TRBJ1-3, with 7 positions matching TRBD1. This CDR3 has 16 amino acids. V gave up 0 bases and J gave up 2 bases; unmatched junction bases: 4. CDR1 SGHTA and CDR2 FQGTGA come from the germline V gene. This CDR3 reads CASSLTPGQAGNTIYF. The CDR3 DNA sequence: TGTGCCAGCAGCTTAACGCCTGGACAGGCTGGAAACACCATATATTTT.

The chain uses TRBV7-3 and TRBJ2-1, with 14 bases that match TRBD2. The CDR3 totals 20 residues. In germline, CDR1 is SGHTA, CDR2 FQGTGA. The trim removed 2 bases at V and 4 bases at J, leaving 13 bases unmatched. CDR3 region: CASSLFPPGTSGGQYNEQFF. The CDR3 DNA reads TGTGCCAGCAGCTTATTCCCTCCGGGGACTAGCGGGGGCCAATACAATGAGCAGTTCTTC.

The chain combines TRBV7-2 with TRBJ1-5, with TRBD1 as a possible D gene (6 bases). V was clipped by 6 bases and J by 4 bases, with 13 bases between them. Per the germline V gene, CDR1 is SGHTA and CDR2 is FQGNSA. CDR3 length: 14 amino acids. CDR3 sequence: CASRERGGNQPQHF. CDR3 coding DNA: TGTGCCAGCAGGGAGAGGGGGGGGAATCAGCCCCAGCATTTT.

The J gene is TRBJ2-5, the V gene TRBV7-9; 11 bases align to TRBD2. V lost 5 bases and J lost 5; bases outside the gene matches: 4. In germline, CDR1 is SEHNR, CDR2 FQNEAQ (reference sequence). The CDR3 covers 14 residues. The CDR3 spells CASSPSGGYETQYF. For the CDR3, the DNA is TGTGCCAGCAGCCCTAGCGGGGGGTATGAGACCCAGTACTTC.

The chain recombines TRBV7-2 with TRBJ1-1; D not certain. The CDR3 runs 13 residues. Germline V lookup: CDR1 SGHTA, CDR2 FQGNSA. V lost 3 bases, J lost 1 base, and 6 bases lay in between. DNA of the CDR3: TGTGCCAGCAGCTTTCCTAAGAACACTGAAGCTTTCTTT. Translation: CASSFPKNTEAFF.

The chain combines TRBV6-6 with TRBJ2-5; TRBD1 aligns across 7 bases. Germline V CDR1 and CDR2: MNHNY, SVGAGI (reference sequence). V shed 4 bases and J 5 bases; nucleotides not matched to a gene: 10. The CDR3 extends over 15 amino acids. The CDR3 DNA reads TGTGCCAGCAGTTTTCTTAGGACAGGCGGGGAGACCCAGTACTTC. Translating it yields CASSFLRTGGETQYF.

The chain couples TRBV6-1 to TRBJ1-5; maybe TRBD1 (6 bases). The V end was cut by 5 bases, the J end by 3 bases, with 8 bases between. CDR3 size: 13 residues. Germline CDR1 and CDR2: MNHNS and SASEGT. The CDR3 loop is CASSRGANQPQHF. The CDR3 DNA is TGTGCCAGCAGTCGGGGGGCCAATCAGCCCCAGCATTTT.